Reported below is one T cell receptor (beta chain). What it binds is not known. The sample comes from a study of T cell responses to AZD1222 COVID-19 vaccine. Across the study: Researchers grouped second doses given at about 4 or about 12 weeks into one pool. The study's findings and limits: Baseline serology detected seropositivity in only 5 or 6 AZD1222 recipients.

Germline CDR1 ENHRY, CDR2 SYGVKD. This CDR3 contains 12 residues. The V gene end was trimmed by 6 bases and the J gene end by 7 bases; junction bases not matched to a gene: 5. Clones were sequenced by immunoSEQ multiplex PCR, and TCRdb holds only the in-frame ones, with some missing. The sample has about 100,000 clones, about 88% seen once; the top ten hold 2.5% to 3.5%. This material consisted of peripheral blood, taken on day 0 of AZD1222 vaccination. The rearrangement uses TRBV10-3 and TRBJ1-1; 7 bases are shared with TRBD1. The sequence was collected from an adult in good health. The CDR3 coding sequence is TGTGCCATCAGGACCCGGGACAGTGAAGCTTTCTTT. Translation gives CAIRTRDSEAFF.